Listed below are T cell receptor beta chains from one sample, sequenced in a study of T cell repertoires in ileal Crohn's disease. Some clones are missing from TCRdb's copy, which holds only in-frame ones; the method was immunoSEQ multiplex PCR. The data show roughly 5,800 clones, 82% seen once. Input material: ileal tissue. These receptors were collected from an adult with Crohn's disease. Both conserved end residues are part of each CDR3. D genes are given only for firm matches. Only some rows state a clone size, as once, few, many or a class for expanded clones.

D: NA; J: TRBJ1-4; V: TRBV7-9; size: NA; CDR3: CASSLVSGQTNEKLFF; DNA: TGTGCCAGCAGCTTAGTATCAGGCCAGACTAATGAAAAACTGTTTTTT
D: NA; J: TRBJ2-6; V: TRBV5-1; size: NA; CDR3: CASSLRTSTVSSGANVLTF; DNA: TGCGCCAGCAGCTTACGCACTTCGACAGTGAGCTCTGGGGCCAACGTCCTGACTTTC
D: TRBD2; J: TRBJ2-6; V: TRBV27; size: NA; CDR3: CASSSARLAGRSGANVLTF; DNA: TGTGCCAGCAGTTCGGCTCGACTAGCGGGAAGGTCCGGGGCCAACGTCCTGACTTTC
D: NA; J: TRBJ1-1; V: TRBV5-4; size: NA; CDR3: CASSLDWVYMNTEAFF; DNA: TGTGCCAGCAGCTTGGATTGGGTATACATGAACACTGAAGCTTTCTTT
D: NA; J: TRBJ2-1; V: TRBV7-3; size: NA; CDR3: CASSLSGNEQFF; DNA: TGTGCCAGCAGCTTATCCGGGAATGAGCAGTTCTTC
D: TRBD2; J: TRBJ2-2; V: TRBV7-6; size: few; CDR3: CASSLKTLAGGRGGELFF; DNA: TGTGCCAGCAGCTTAAAGACGCTAGCGGGAGGGCGCGGCGGGGAGCTGTTTTTT
D: NA; J: TRBJ2-7; V: TRBV13; size: NA; CDR3: CASSLAGPSSYEQYF; DNA: TGTGCCAGCAGCTTAGCGGGCCCCAGCTCCTACGAGCAGTACTTC
D: NA; J: TRBJ1-2; V: TRBV5-1; size: NA; CDR3: CASSSEAATSHTF; DNA: TGCGCCAGCAGCTCTGAGGCAGCCACCTCTCACACCTTC
D: NA; J: TRBJ1-1; V: TRBV7-9; size: NA; CDR3: CASRSEEGTEAFF; DNA: TGTGCCAGCAGGTCCGAGGAGGGCACTGAAGCTTTCTTT
D: NA; J: TRBJ1-1; V: TRBV5-3; size: NA; CDR3: CATREEERAAYTEAFF; DNA: TGTGCCACCAGGGAGGAAGAGCGGGCCGCGTACACTGAAGCTTTCTTT
D: NA; J: TRBJ1-2; V: TRBV7-9; size: NA; CDR3: CASSSPGGPEGYTF; DNA: TGTGCCAGCAGCTCCCCAGGCGGGCCTGAGGGCTACACCTTC